This TCR beta chain was recorded in a study of shared clonotypes between healthy human individuals. General observations from the study: Limited genetic and exposure-history diversity came from having few donors. Between several donors, naive CD4 clonotypes were shared at a level of around 4.8%.

The V and J ends lost 4 bases and 7 bases respectively, with 16 bases between them. This CDR3 spans 14 amino acids. Germline CDR1 reads SGHDN; CDR2 reads FVKESK. Regarding this clone: Antigen unknown.

Method: immunoSEQ multiplex PCR; TCRdb's copy keeps in-frame clones and lacks some. The sample has around 2,000,000 clones; 95% are singletons. The source of this sequence is a man between 18 and 35 years old in good health. The genes are TRBV14 and TRBJ1-1; maybe TRBD1 (6 bases). Sequencing used naive CD4+ T cells sorted from blood. Subset in this sample: CD45RA+ positively selected. CDR3 DNA: TGTGCCAGCAGCCGGAAACAGGGAGGAGATGAAGCTTTCTTT. This translates into CASSRKQGGDEAFF.